These 10 T cell receptor beta chains were all obtained from the same sample, sequenced in a study of blood T cells in healthy people across ages. Using a J-beta primer mix together with a sample-barcoded 5' primer, a second PCR was run for about 6 to 11 cycles. Each CDR3 protein gets one entry after TCRdb re-called the 5' RACE reads with MiXCR. The sample carries about 1.4 million distinct CDR3 sequences, around 55% recorded once. What was sequenced was blood. These receptors all stem from a man between 18 and 35 years old in good health.

This sequence joins TRBV3-1 and TRBJ2-4; D not resolved. The J call is in doubt because the DNA end fits TRBJ2-7 better. Germline values: CDR1 LGHDT, CDR2 YNNKEL (reference sequence). The CDR3 contains 14 residues. The CDR3 DNA reads TGTGCCAGCAGCCTGCAGGATGAAGGACCCGAGCAGTACTTC. It translates to CASSLQDEGPEQYF.

This rearrangement joins TRBV12-3 or TRBV12-4 to TRBJ2-3, with 7 positions matching TRBD2. V shed 5 bases, J shed 5 bases, and the junction held 13 bases outside the gene matches. The CDR3 extends over 16 amino acids. The CDR3 nucleotides are TGTGCCAGCAGTCCACTTACGGGAGGCCGGGTAGATACGCAGTATTTT. This encodes CASSPLTGGRVDTQYF.

This chain connects TRBV5-1 to TRBJ2-5, with D tentatively TRBD1 (5 bases). The DNA end is a closer match to TRBJ2-7, so the J assignment may be wrong. Per the germline V gene, CDR1 is SGHRS and CDR2 is YFSETQ. This CDR3 is built from 14 residues. CDR3 loop: CASSLKVFRDEQYF. CDR3 DNA: TGCGCCAGCAGCTTGAAAGTCTTCAGGGACGAGCAGTACTTC.

As regards this clonotype: An end of the junction differs from the germline gene, which may be a read error. The chain couples TRBV4-3 to TRBJ2-5; D might be TRBD2 (6 bases). Germline V gives CDR1 LGHNA, CDR2 YSLEER. The CDR3 has 14 amino acids. The CDR3 DNA is TGCGCCAGCAGCCCGGGACTCCGCCAAGAGACCCGGTACTTC. Translated: CASSPGLRQETRYF.

The CDR3 DNA sequence: TGCGCCAGCAGCCAAGAAGGAGTATTCGAGCAGTACTTC. Amino acid sequence: CASSQEGVFEQYF. The chain has TRBV4-1 and TRBJ2-5; D remains unclear. Gene TRBJ2-7 matches the end of the DNA better, so the J call may be wrong. This CDR3 is 13 amino acids long. Germline CDR1 MGHRA, CDR2 YSYEKL.

This chain connects TRBV6-5 to TRBJ1-2; 7 bases fit TRBD1. The CDR3 sequence is 15 residues long. Per the germline V gene, CDR1 is MNHEY and CDR2 is SVGAGI. V was clipped by 6 bases and J by 2 bases; unmatched bases: 9. The chain's CDR3 is CASRGRQGFNYGYTF. DNA of the CDR3: TGTGCCAGCAGGGGTAGACAGGGATTCAACTATGGCTACACCTTC.

In its sample, this clonotype was seen a few times. The chain combines TRBV9 with TRBJ2-5; D uncertain. The J call could be wrong; TRBJ2-7 is a better fit for the DNA end. This CDR3 has 13 residues. CDR1 and CDR2 from the germline V gene are SGDLS and YYNGEE. CDR3 DNA: TGTGCCAGCAGCGTAGGGTATCGCGACGAGCAGTACTTC. Translated: CASSVGYRDEQYF.

The table lists this clonotype with a few counts. The junction departs from germline at one end; a sequencing error may be responsible. The chain is built from TRBV7-7 and TRBJ2-1; D might be TRBD1 (6 bases). Germline assignment: CDR1 SSHAT and CDR2 FNYEAQ (reference sequence). The CDR3 is 14 amino acids. The CDR3 region has the DNA TGTGCTAGCAGCTTAGCCTCAGGGGCCAATGAGCAGTTCTTC. It translates to CASSLASGANEQFF.

V and J are TRBV19 and TRBJ2-1, with 10 bases that match TRBD2. V was clipped by 4 bases and J by 7 bases; unmatched bases: 7. Germline values: CDR1 LNHDA, CDR2 SQIVND (reference sequence). The CDR3 spans 15 residues. The chain's CDR3 is CASSTGLAISNEQFF. The CDR3 DNA is TGTGCCAGTAGTACGGGACTAGCGATCAGTAATGAGCAGTTCTTC.

This clonotype has more than one count but fewer than ten. V gene TRBV2 combines with J gene TRBJ2-1; D is perhaps TRBD1 or TRBD2 (6 bases each). From germline, CDR1 is SNHLY and CDR2 FYNNEI. CDR3 length: 16 residues. The V end lost 6 bases, the J end lost 8 bases, and 23 bases lay between the germline ends. The CDR3 region has the DNA TGTGCCAGCAGCTTGGGGGGCGAGGTAGTCGGTGATGAGCAGTTCTTC. Protein: CASSLGGEVVGDEQFF.